The rows below give T cell receptor beta chains drawn from one sample of a study of cytomegalovirus exposure and HLA in healthy donors. TCRdb's copy holds only in-frame clones and misses some; the assay was immunoSEQ multiplex PCR. The sample contains around 60,000 clones, roughly 95% of which appear only once. The sequenced material came from PBMCs. These receptors all stem from a woman between 18 and 29 years old in good health and CMV-seronegative. CDR3s include the opening cysteine and the closing phenylalanine or tryptophan. The order of the fields is V gene, CDR3 protein.

V: TRBV28
CDR3: CASSLAGGRDEQFF

V: TRBV18
CDR3: CASSPPHTDNAYEQYF

V: TRBV5-6
CDR3: CASSLVLAGHNEQFF

V: TRBV19
CDR3: CASSSIAGTALGDGQFF

V: TRBV28
CDR3: CASTRQALRQTDTQYF

V: TRBV6-6
CDR3: CASSRDRVGYGYTF

V: TRBV18
CDR3: CASSPGSLGEQYF

V: TRBV6-1
CDR3: CASSGGKRGEQYF

V: TRBV6-1
CDR3: CASSVLAGGHNEQFF

V: TRBV6-5
CDR3: CASSWRGDQPQHF

V: TRBV6-6
CDR3: CASSYTTGGVEKLFF

V: TRBV12-2
CDR3: CASRSRRGGQYF

V: TRBV6-6
CDR3: CASSYDQGTYEQYF

V: TRBV5-6
CDR3: CASSLVLAGSWETQYF